This passage covers 20 T cell receptor beta chains from one sample sequenced in a study of cytomegalovirus exposure and HLA in healthy donors. The PCR employed 60 Vbeta primers together with 13 Jbeta primers. Some clones are missing from TCRdb's copy, which holds only in-frame ones; the method was immunoSEQ multiplex PCR. The table has about 200,000 clones, approximately 78% seen once. Source material: PBMCs. The receptors stem from a woman aged 45-59 years in good health and CMV-seropositive.

J is TRBJ2-3 and V is TRBV28; 10 positions match TRBD2. J gave up 11 bases and V 5 bases, and 7 bases lay outside the gene matches. CDR3 size: 13 residues. The germline gives CDR1 MDHEN, CDR2 SYDVKM. This chain's CDR3 is CASSISSGSRQYF. The CDR3 bases are TGTGCCAGCAGTATTTCTAGCGGGAGTAGGCAGTATTTT.

This chain uses TRBV5-1 with TRBJ2-3, with no clear D. With 0 bases removed from V and 4 bases from J, the gap between germline ends came to 9 bases. CDR1 SGHRS and CDR2 YFSETQ come from the germline V gene. CDR3 length: 14 amino acids. The CDR3 is CASSLGASADTQYF. CDR3 in DNA: TGCGCCAGCAGCTTGGGCGCATCGGCAGATACGCAGTATTTT.

The rearrangement joins TRBV6-5 to TRBJ2-1; TRBD1 matches at 7 bases. The J segment lost 9 bases and the V segment lost 6 bases, leaving 14 bases of the junction unmatched. Germline CDR1 and CDR2: MNHEY and SVGAGI. The CDR3 is made up of 15 amino acids. The CDR3 here is CASRRQGGGMTEQFF. The CDR3 DNA follows: TGTGCCAGCAGGAGACAGGGTGGAGGAATGACTGAGCAGTTCTTC.

DNA for the CDR3: TGTGCCACCATCTCGACAGGGGAAGAGACCCAGTACTTC. The encoded protein is CATISTGEETQYF. The V call is TRBV6-1, the J call TRBJ2-5; 8 bases are a match to TRBD1. Trimming at V came to 10 bases and at J to 3 bases, leaving 7 bases not matched to a gene. The germline gives CDR1 MNHNS, CDR2 SASEGT. The CDR3 is 13 amino acids.

This clone has only a few counts. The chain couples TRBV7-2 to TRBJ2-7, with 11 bases lining up with TRBD1. Germline CDR1 and CDR2: SGHTA and FQGNSA. The ends lost 5 bases at V and 3 bases at J; junction bases unmatched: 12. The CDR3 loop spans 17 amino acids. The CDR3 DNA is TGTGCCAGCAGCCCGGGGACAGGGGGTATTAGCCACTACGAGCAGTACTTC. Protein sequence: CASSPGTGGISHYEQYF.

The rearrangement joins TRBV7-8 to TRBJ2-6, with 10 bases lining up with TRBD2. V shed 5 bases, J shed 3 bases, and the junction held 7 bases outside the gene matches. The germline gives CDR1 SGHVS, CDR2 FQNEAQ. CDR3 length: 17 residues. CDR3 DNA: TGTGCCAGCAGCAGGCTAGCGGGAGTTGGTGGGGCCAACGTCCTGACTTTC. Translation gives CASSRLAGVGGANVLTF.

The rearrangement joins TRBV6-4 to TRBJ2-1; D not resolved. CDR1 and CDR2 (germline): MRHNA, SNTAGT. The V end was cut by 0 bases, the J end by 6 bases, with 6 bases between. This CDR3 comprises 13 residues. CDR3 residues: CASSDSGRNEQFF. Written as DNA, the CDR3 is TGTGCCAGCAGTGACTCGGGCCGCAATGAGCAGTTCTTC.

The V call is TRBV12-5, the J call TRBJ1-5, with D perhaps TRBD1 (6 bases). This CDR3 has 15 residues. Deletions cut 7 bases from V and 2 bases from J, with 15 bases between. Germline assignment: CDR1 LGHNT and CDR2 FRNRAP. Here the CDR3 reads CASASGGIGNQPQHF. The DNA for the CDR3 is TGTGCTAGTGCCTCGGGGGGCATAGGCAATCAGCCCCAGCATTTT.

The CDR3 spells CASSRFRDSNTGELFF. Written as DNA, the CDR3 is TGCGCCAGCAGCCGATTCCGGGACAGTAACACCGGGGAGCTGTTTTTT. This sequence joins TRBV4-3 and TRBJ2-2; 7 bases line up with TRBD1. This CDR3 is built from 16 residues. CDR1 and CDR2 from the germline V gene are LGHNA and YSLEER. With 4 bases clipped from V and 2 bases from J, the junction kept 7 bases outside the gene matches.

This rearrangement joins TRBV2 to TRBJ2-7, with TRBD2 as a possible D gene (6 bases). V dropped 3 bases and J dropped 4 bases, with 13 bases sitting between them. The length of the CDR3 is 14 residues. Per the germline V gene, CDR1 is SNHLY and CDR2 is FYNNEI. The CDR3 coding sequence is TGTGCCAGCAGTGAGTTTGGACTACCGTACGAGCAGTACTTC. Protein sequence: CASSEFGLPYEQYF.

The chain has TRBV2 and TRBJ2-7, with D hard to call. The ends were cut back, 4 bases at V and 4 bases at J, with 11 bases in the middle. CDR3 size: 13 residues. Per the germline V gene, CDR1 is SNHLY and CDR2 is FYNNEI. Written as DNA, the CDR3 is TGTGCCAGCAGTGGCGTCGCTTTATACGAGCAGTACTTC. It translates to CASSGVALYEQYF.

The chain recombines TRBV15 with TRBJ2-7, with D possibly TRBD1 on 6 matching bases. Germline V gene lookup returns CDR1 LNHNV and CDR2 YYDKDF (reference sequence). This CDR3 has 17 residues. Trimming cost V 0 bases and J 0 bases, with 15 bases left between them. The DNA of the CDR3 is TGTGCCACCAGCAGAGATAGGGTAAGGGGGAGCTCCTACGAGCAGTACTTC. Its protein is CATSRDRVRGSSYEQYF.

V and J are TRBV10-3 and TRBJ2-5, with D possibly TRBD1 on 6 matching bases. V lost 11 bases and J 0 bases, leaving 16 bases between the germline ends. Germline loops: CDR1 ENHRY, CDR2 SYGVKD. CDR3 length: 14 residues. DNA of the CDR3: TGTGCCGCAACCGCGAACAGGGACCAAGAGACCCAGTACTTC. Amino acid sequence: CAATANRDQETQYF.

This clone was seen only once. The V gene is TRBV7-8, the J gene TRBJ1-5; D is unresolved. The germline V gene encodes CDR1 SGHVS and CDR2 FQNEAQ. The CDR3 loop spans 16 amino acids. Trimming stripped 1 base from V and 3 bases from J, with 13 bases between. In DNA, the CDR3 is TGTGCCAGCAGCTTAGAGGCCAGAACTATCAATCAGCCCCAGCATTTT. Protein product: CASSLEARTINQPQHF. The full variable domain, with the rest looked up from reference TRBV7-8 and TRBJ1-5, is GAGVSQSPRYKVAKRGQDVALRCDPISGHVSLFWYQQALGQGPEFLTYFQNEAQLDKSGLPSDRFFAERPEGSVSTLKIQRTQQEDSAVYLCASSLEARTINQPQHFGDGTRLSIL.

The V call is TRBV19, the J call TRBJ2-7; the D is unclear. V lost 4 bases and J 2 bases, leaving 18 bases between the germline ends. Germline V gene lookup returns CDR1 LNHDA and CDR2 SQIVND (reference sequence). The CDR3 is 16 amino acids. The CDR3 region is CASSTILSLRPYEQYF. CDR3 DNA: TGTGCCAGTAGTACTATACTCTCTTTGCGCCCCTACGAGCAGTACTTC.

A few counts support this clone. This chain connects TRBV6-4 to TRBJ2-1; TRBD2 is a possible D gene (6 bases). Trimming removed 4 bases at V and 4 bases at J, with 11 bases between. This CDR3 has 14 amino acids. Germline assignment: CDR1 MRHNA and CDR2 SNTAGT. CDR3 sequence: CASSGPSDYNEQFF. CDR3 nucleotide sequence: TGTGCCAGCAGTGGACCTAGCGATTACAATGAGCAGTTCTTC.

The chain joins TRBV6-6 to TRBJ1-6, with 8 bases aligning to TRBD1. V gave up 6 bases and J gave up 9 bases; unmatched junction bases: 7. The germline gives CDR1 MNHNY, CDR2 SVGAGI (reference sequence). The CDR3 has 14 amino acids. The CDR3 DNA sequence: TGTGCCAGCAGCCCCCAGGGGGCAGGTTCACCCCTCCACTTT. It yields the protein CASSPQGAGSPLHF.

The gene calls are TRBV7-9 and TRBJ2-2; 10 bases map to TRBD2. There are 16 residues in the CDR3. V was clipped by 1 base and J by 3 bases; unmatched bases: 2. The V gene's germline CDR1 is SEHNR and CDR2 FQNEAQ (reference sequence). The CDR3 DNA sequence: TGTGCCAGCAGCTTAGTTGGACTAGCGGACACCGGGGAGCTGTTTTTT. Encoded protein: CASSLVGLADTGELFF.

The chain uses TRBV6-1 and TRBJ1-6; 7 bases match TRBD1. The length of the CDR3 is 15 residues. Germline V gives CDR1 MNHNS, CDR2 SASEGT. The V and J ends lost 6 bases and 8 bases, in that order; junction bases with no gene match: 10. CDR3 DNA sequence: TGTGCCAGCAGAGATCAGACAGGGTGGGATTCACCCCTCCACTTT. Its translation: CASRDQTGWDSPLHF.

V usage is TRBV5-1 and J usage is TRBJ2-1; D is perhaps TRBD1 (7 bases). The germline V gene encodes CDR1 SGHRS and CDR2 YFSETQ. CDR3 length: 15 amino acids. Trimming took off 6 bases at V and 8 bases at J, with 21 bases between the two ends. The CDR3 sequence: CASTLGGTTGDEQFF. DNA of the CDR3: TGCGCCAGCACCCTCGGGGGCACTACAGGGGATGAGCAGTTCTTC.